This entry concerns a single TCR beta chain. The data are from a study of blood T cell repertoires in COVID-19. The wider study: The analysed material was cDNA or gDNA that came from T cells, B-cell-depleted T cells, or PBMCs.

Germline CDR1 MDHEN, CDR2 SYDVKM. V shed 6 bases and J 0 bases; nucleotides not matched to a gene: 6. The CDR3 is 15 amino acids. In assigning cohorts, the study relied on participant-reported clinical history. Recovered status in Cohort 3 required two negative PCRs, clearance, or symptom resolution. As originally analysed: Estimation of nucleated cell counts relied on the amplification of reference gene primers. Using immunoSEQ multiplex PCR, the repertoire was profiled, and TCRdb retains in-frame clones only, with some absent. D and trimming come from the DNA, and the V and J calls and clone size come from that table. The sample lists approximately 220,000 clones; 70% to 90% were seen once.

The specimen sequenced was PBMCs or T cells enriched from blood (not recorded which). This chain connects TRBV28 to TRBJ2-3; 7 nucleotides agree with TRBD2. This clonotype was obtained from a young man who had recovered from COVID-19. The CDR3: CASSRAGASTDTQYF. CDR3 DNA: TGTGCCAGCAGCCGGGCGGGAGCAAGCACAGATACGCAGTATTTT. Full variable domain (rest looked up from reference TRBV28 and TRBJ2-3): DVKVTQSSRYLVKRTGEKVFLECVQDMDHENMFWYRQDPGLGLRLIYFSYDVKMKEKGDIPEGYSVSREKKERFSLILESASTNQTSMYLCASSRAGASTDTQYFGPGTRLTVL.